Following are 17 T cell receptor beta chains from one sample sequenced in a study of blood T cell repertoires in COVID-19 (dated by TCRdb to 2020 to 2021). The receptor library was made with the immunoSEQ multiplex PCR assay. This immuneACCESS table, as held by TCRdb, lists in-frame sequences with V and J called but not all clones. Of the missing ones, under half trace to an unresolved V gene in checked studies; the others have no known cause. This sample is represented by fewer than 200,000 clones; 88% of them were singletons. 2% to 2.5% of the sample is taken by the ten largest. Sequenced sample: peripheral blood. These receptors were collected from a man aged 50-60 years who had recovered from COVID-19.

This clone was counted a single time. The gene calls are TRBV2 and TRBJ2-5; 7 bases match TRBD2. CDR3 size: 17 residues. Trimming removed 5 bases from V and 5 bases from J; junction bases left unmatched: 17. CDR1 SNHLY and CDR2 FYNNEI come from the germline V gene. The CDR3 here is CASSLERGAGMGETQYF. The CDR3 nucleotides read TGTGCCAGCAGTCTCGAGCGGGGAGCGGGAATGGGGGAGACCCAGTACTTC.

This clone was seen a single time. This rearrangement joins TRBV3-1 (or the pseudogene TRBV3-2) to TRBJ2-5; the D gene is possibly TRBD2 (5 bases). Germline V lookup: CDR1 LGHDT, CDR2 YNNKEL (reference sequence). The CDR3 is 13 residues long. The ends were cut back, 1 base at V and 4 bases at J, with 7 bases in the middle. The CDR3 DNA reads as TGTGCCAGCAGCCAAGGTGGACTAGAGACCCAGTACTTC. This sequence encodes CASSQGGLETQYF.

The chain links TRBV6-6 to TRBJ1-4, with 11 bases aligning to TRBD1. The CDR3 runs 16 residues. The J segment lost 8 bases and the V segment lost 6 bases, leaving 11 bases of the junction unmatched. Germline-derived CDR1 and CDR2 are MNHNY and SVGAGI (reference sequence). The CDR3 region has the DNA TGTGCCAGCAGGGGACACGGACAGGGGGCTTGGGAAAAACTGTTTTTT. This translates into CASRGHGQGAWEKLFF.

CDR3 loop: CASRAGTGNYGYTF. CDR3 nucleotide sequence: TGTGCCAGCAGGGCGGGGACAGGAAACTATGGCTACACCTTC. The genes are TRBV27 and TRBJ1-2; 8 bases fit TRBD1. V lost 6 bases to trimming and J lost 2 bases; unmatched junction nucleotides: 5. CDR1 is MNHEY and CDR2 is SMNVEV in the germline V gene (reference sequence). The CDR3 length is 14 residues.

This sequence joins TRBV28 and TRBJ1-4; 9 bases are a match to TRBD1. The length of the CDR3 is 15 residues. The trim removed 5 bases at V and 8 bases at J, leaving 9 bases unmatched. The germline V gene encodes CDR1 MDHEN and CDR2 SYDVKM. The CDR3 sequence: CASSTRTGAGEKLFF. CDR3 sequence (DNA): TGTGCCAGCAGTACCCGGACAGGGGCAGGCGAAAAACTGTTTTTT.

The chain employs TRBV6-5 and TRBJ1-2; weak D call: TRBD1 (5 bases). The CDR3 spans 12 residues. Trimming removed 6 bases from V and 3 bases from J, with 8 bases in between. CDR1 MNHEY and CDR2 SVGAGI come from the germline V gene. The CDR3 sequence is CASRGLDYGYTF. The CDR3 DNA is TGTGCCAGCAGGGGGCTAGACTATGGCTACACCTTC.

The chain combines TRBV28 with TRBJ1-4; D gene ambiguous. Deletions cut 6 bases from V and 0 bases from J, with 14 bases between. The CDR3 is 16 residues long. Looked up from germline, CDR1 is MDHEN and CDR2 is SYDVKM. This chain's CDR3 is CASSSTVPATNEKLFF. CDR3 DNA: TGTGCCAGCAGCTCCACAGTTCCCGCAACTAATGAAAAACTGTTTTTT.

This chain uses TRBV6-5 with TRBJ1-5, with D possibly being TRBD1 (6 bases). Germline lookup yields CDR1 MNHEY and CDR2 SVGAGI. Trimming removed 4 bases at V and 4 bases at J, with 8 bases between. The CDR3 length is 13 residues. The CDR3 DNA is TGTGCCAGCAGTTCTGGACAGAATCAGCCCCAGCATTTT. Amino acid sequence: CASSSGQNQPQHF.

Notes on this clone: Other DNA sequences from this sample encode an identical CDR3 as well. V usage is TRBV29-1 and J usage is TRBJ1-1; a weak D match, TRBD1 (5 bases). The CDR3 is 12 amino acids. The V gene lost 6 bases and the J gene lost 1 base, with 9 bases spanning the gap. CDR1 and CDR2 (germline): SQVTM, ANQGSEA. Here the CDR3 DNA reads TGCAGCGTCGACGACAGGAACACTGAAGCTTTCTTT. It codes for CSVDDRNTEAFF. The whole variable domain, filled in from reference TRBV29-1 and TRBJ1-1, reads SAVISQKPSRDICQRGTSLTIQCQVDSQVTMMFWYRQQPGQSLTLIATANQGSEATYESGFVIDKFPISRPNLTFSTLTVSNMSPEDSSIYLCSVDDRNTEAFFGQGTRLTVV.

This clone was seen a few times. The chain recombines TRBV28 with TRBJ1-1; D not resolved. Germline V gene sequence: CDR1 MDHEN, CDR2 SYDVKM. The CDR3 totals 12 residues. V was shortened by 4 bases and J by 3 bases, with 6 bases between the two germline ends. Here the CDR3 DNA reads TGTGCCAGCAGTTCCACATACACTGAAGCTTTCTTT. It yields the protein CASSSTYTEAFF.

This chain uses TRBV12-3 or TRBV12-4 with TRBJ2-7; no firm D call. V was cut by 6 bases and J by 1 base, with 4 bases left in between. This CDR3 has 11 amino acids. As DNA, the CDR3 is TGTGCCAGCAGCGTATCCTACGAGCAGTACTTC. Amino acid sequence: CASSVSYEQYF.

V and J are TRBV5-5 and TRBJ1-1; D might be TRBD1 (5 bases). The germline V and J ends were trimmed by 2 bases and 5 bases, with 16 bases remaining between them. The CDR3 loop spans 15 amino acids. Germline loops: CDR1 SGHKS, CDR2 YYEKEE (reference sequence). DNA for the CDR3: TGTGCCAGCAGCTTAAGTTGGGCAGGGATAACTGAAGCTTTCTTT. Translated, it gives CASSLSWAGITEAFF.

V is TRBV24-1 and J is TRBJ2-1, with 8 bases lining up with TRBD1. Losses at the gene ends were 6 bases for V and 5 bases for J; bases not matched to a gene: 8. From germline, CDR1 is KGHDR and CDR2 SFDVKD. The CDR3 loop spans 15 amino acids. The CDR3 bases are TGTGCCACCAGTCCTCGGACAGGGTTTAACAATGAGCAGTTCTTC. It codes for CATSPRTGFNNEQFF.

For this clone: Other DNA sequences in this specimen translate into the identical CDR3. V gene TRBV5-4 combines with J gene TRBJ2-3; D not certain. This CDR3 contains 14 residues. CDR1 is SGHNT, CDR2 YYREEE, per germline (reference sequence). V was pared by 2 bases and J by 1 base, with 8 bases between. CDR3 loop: CASSLSAGTDTQYF. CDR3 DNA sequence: TGTGCCAGCAGCTTAAGCGCGGGCACAGATACGCAGTATTTT.

The CDR3 DNA reads as TGTGCCAGCAGGGTAGACAGGGGGGACTATGGCTACACCTTC. Protein sequence: CASRVDRGDYGYTF. The chain carries TRBV6-5 and TRBJ1-2; 9 bases align to TRBD1. The germline gives CDR1 MNHEY, CDR2 SVGAGI. The ends lost 6 bases at V and 3 bases at J; junction bases unmatched: 5. CDR3 length: 14 amino acids.

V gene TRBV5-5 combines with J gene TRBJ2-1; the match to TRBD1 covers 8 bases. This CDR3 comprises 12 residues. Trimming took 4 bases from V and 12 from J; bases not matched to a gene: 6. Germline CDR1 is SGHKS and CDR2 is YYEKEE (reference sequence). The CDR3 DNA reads TGTGCCAGCAGCCACGGACAGGGAAGGCAGTTCTTC. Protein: CASSHGQGRQFF. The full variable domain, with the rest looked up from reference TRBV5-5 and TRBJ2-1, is DAGVTQSPTHLIKTRGQQVTLRCSPISGHKSVSWYQQVLGQGPQFIFQYYEKEERGRGNFPDRFSARQFPNYSSELNVNALLLGDSALYLCASSHGQGRQFFGPGTRLTVL.

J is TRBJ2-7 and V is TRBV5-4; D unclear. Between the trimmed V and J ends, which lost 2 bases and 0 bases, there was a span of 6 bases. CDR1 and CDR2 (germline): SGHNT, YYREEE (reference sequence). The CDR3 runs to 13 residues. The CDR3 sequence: CASSFPGSYEQYF. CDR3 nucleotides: TGTGCCAGCAGCTTTCCCGGCTCCTACGAGCAGTACTTC.